The rows below give T cell receptor beta chains drawn from one sample of a study of blood T cells in healthy people across ages. TCRdb recomputed calls from the 5' RACE reads with MiXCR, one row per CDR3 protein. The repertoire consists of approximately 1.5 million distinct CDR3 sequences, with approximately 43% occurring once and the leading ten covering approximately 4.1%. Material for sequencing was blood. The source of these receptors is a young woman in good health. Both conserved end residues are part of each CDR3. The D gene is left open where the match is weak. Rows may omit the clone size; those that give it use once, few, many or a size class.

j_call,d_call,v_call,clone_size,cdr3_nt,cdr3_aa
TRBJ1-4,TRBD1,TRBV10-2,.,TGCGCCAGCAGTGAGGACAGGGATGAAAAACTGTTTTTT,CASSEDRDEKLFF
TRBJ1-2,.,TRBV5-6,.,TGTGCCAGCAGCTTCCGGGACATCACTAACTATGGCTACACCTTC,CASSFRDITNYGYTF
TRBJ1-2,.,TRBV4-1,.,TGCGCCAGCAGCCCAAGGGGGACCGCGGCAAATATTGGGGGCTACACCTTC,CASSPRGTAANIGGYTF
TRBJ1-6,.,TRBV6-1,.,TGTGCCAGCAGACGTACAGACAGATTCAATTCACCCCTCCACTTT,CASRRTDRFNSPLHF
TRBJ1-5,.,TRBV12-3/TRBV12-4,once,TGTGCCAGCAGTGCACGGAACCTGGGGAATCAGCCCCAGCATTTT,CASSARNLGNQPQHF
TRBJ1-1,.,TRBV20-1,.,TGCAGTGCTATCCGCCGGGGGGTAATGAACACTGAAGCTTTCTTT,CSAIRRGVMNTEAFF
TRBJ2-2,TRBD2,TRBV4-3,few,TGCGCCAGCAGCCAAGGACTAGCGGGAGGGCCTCGGGGCACCGGGGAGCTGTTTTTT,CASSQGLAGGPRGTGELFF
TRBJ2-1,TRBD2,TRBV5-1,.,TGCGCCAGCAGTATGGGACTAGCGCCGACCTACAATGAGCAGTTCTTC,CASSMGLAPTYNEQFF
TRBJ1-1,TRBD1,TRBV4-3,.,TGCGCCAGCAGCCAAGATCCGACAGGGGAAGAGGCTTTCTTT,CASSQDPTGEEAFF
TRBJ2-1,TRBD2,TRBV12-3/TRBV12-4,few,TGTGCCAGCAGTTTAAGAGTAGCGGGGGGTTACAATGAGCAGTTCTTC,CASSLRVAGGYNEQFF
TRBJ2-7,TRBD2,TRBV7-9,once,TGTGCCAGCAGCGTTGCCGGGACTAGCGGGATTAGCTCCTACAATGAGCAGTACTTC,CASSVAGTSGISSYNEQYF
TRBJ2-1,.,TRBV10-3,.,TGTGCCATCAGGCGACAGGTCAGCTCCTACAATGAGCAGTTCTTC,CAIRRQVSSYNEQFF
TRBJ2-7,TRBD2,TRBV28,.,TGTGCCAGCCGGACTAGCGGGATCTCCTACAATGAGCAGTACTTC,CASRTSGISYNEQYF
TRBJ2-1,TRBD2,TRBV29-1,few,TGCAGCGTTGGGGGGACTAGGAAGGATGAGCAGTTCTTC,CSVGGTRKDEQFF
TRBJ1-2,.,TRBV9,few,TGTGCCAGCAGCGCGTGGGACGGTGCCTTTGGTGGCTACACCTTC,CASSAWDGAFGGYTF
TRBJ2-3,.,TRBV12-3/TRBV12-4,.,TGTGCCAGCAGTTTTTACAGAGATACGCAGTATTTT,CASSFYRDTQYF
TRBJ2-3,.,TRBV15,.,TGTGCCACCAGCAGAGCGCCATACACAGATGCGCAGTATTTT,CATSRAPYTDAQYF
TRBJ2-3,TRBD2,TRBV12-3/TRBV12-4,.,TGTGCCAGCAGTTTCCCCAGGACTAGCGGCGGCACAGATACGCAGTATTTT,CASSFPRTSGGTDTQYF
TRBJ2-5,TRBD2,TRBV7-7,.,TGTGCTAGCAGCGCCTGGGGCGGGGGGGCTGACAATGAGCAGTACTTC,CASSAWGGGADNEQYF
TRBJ2-2,.,TRBV15,few,TGTGCCACCAGCAGAGATCGGGTGCCCGGGGAGCTGTTTTTT,CATSRDRVPGELFF
TRBJ1-5,.,TRBV12-3/TRBV12-4,few,TGTGCCAGCAGTGACATGGACATAGTTCGCAATCAGCCCCAGCATTTT,CASSDMDIVRNQPQHF
TRBJ2-6,.,TRBV5-1,.,TGCGCCAGCAGCGAAAGCTACTCTGGGGCCGACGTCCTGACTTTC,CASSESYSGADVLTF
TRBJ2-1,.,TRBV6-1,.,TGTGCCATCTCCGGCCTTATCCCAAGTGAGCAGTTCTTC,CAISGLIPSEQFF
TRBJ2-1,TRBD2,TRBV6-5,.,TGTGCCAGCAGTTACCCTGATGCAGCGGGGGTTGCCTACAATGAGCAGTTCTTC,CASSYPDAAGVAYNEQFF
TRBJ2-5,TRBD2,TRBV2,few,TGTGCCAGCAGTGAACGCGGGAGCCGAGTTGAGGAGACCCAGTACTTC,CASSERGSRVEETQYF
TRBJ2-7,TRBD1,TRBV4-3,.,TGCGCCAGCAGCCAATTCGACAGGGGCGGATACGAGCAGTACTTC,CASSQFDRGGYEQYF
TRBJ2-1,.,TRBV4-1,.,TGCGCCAGCAGCCTCCCTAGGACTACCTTTGAGCAGTTCTTC,CASSLPRTTFEQFF
TRBJ2-1,TRBD2,TRBV7-9,few,TGTGCCAGCAGCCCCCGACTAGCCGTGAGCTCCTACAATGAGCAGTTCTTC,CASSPRLAVSSYNEQFF
TRBJ2-3,.,TRBV6-2/TRBV6-3,.,TGTGCCAGCAGACAACGGGGGCAACGGGATACGCAGTATTTT,CASRQRGQRDTQYF
TRBJ2-3,.,TRBV6-2/TRBV6-3,.,TGTGCCAGCGGAACAGGGCCAGATACGCAGTATTTT,CASGTGPDTQYF
TRBJ1-2,.,TRBV6-1,.,TGTGCCAGCAGTGAAGTTGTCAGGACATCTATAGGCTACACCTTC,CASSEVVRTSIGYTF
TRBJ2-3,.,TRBV6-4,.,TGTGCCACCAAAACCGGGCCGTTCACAGATACGCAGTATTTT,CATKTGPFTDTQYF
TRBJ2-6,.,TRBV20-1,.,TGCAGTGCTAGAGATCTCACTGGGGCCAACGTCCTGACTTTC,CSARDLTGANVLTF
TRBJ1-1,TRBD1,TRBV6-2/TRBV6-3,few,TGTGCCAGCAGTCGTCCGACAGGGTCGCTGAACACTGAAGCTTTCTTT,CASSRPTGSLNTEAFF
TRBJ1-6,.,TRBV25-1,.,TGTGCCAGCAGTGTTGCAGGTCCTGGTATCCCCCTCCACTTT,CASSVAGPGIPLHF
TRBJ2-5,TRBD2,TRBV6-1,once,TGTGCCCGCAGTCAGACTAGCGGGAGGTTAGAGACCCAGTACTTC,CARSQTSGRLETQYF
TRBJ1-4,.,TRBV5-1,.,TGCGCCAGCAGCTCCTCTGGAGAAAAACTGTTTTTT,CASSSSGEKLFF
TRBJ1-1,TRBD1,TRBV9,.,TGTGCCAGCAGCGTAGACAGGGGAGCAAACACTGAAGCTTTCTTT,CASSVDRGANTEAFF
TRBJ1-1,.,TRBV15,.,TGTGCCACCAGCAGAGTGGCAGGCACTGAAGCTTTCTTT,CATSRVAGTEAFF